A single sample gave rise to the 2 T cell receptor beta chains below, sequenced in a study of blood T cell repertoires in COVID-19. Data came from immunoSEQ multiplex PCR; TCRdb stores just in-frame clones and leaves some out. This table has around 190,000 clones, 70% to 90% appearing once. Source material: peripheral blood. These receptors originate from a man aged 50 or older with COVID-19, enrolled during active disease.

V is TRBV7-2 and J is TRBJ2-2; 11 bases are shared with TRBD2. The CDR3 contains 15 residues. CDR1 and CDR2 from the germline V gene are SGHTA and FQGNSA. The V gene end was trimmed by 2 bases and the J gene end by 6 bases; junction bases not matched to a gene: 2. The DNA of the CDR3 is TGTGCCAGCAGCTTAATAGCGGGGGGGCCCGGGGAGCTGTTTTTT. This gives the protein CASSLIAGGPGELFF.

This sequence joins TRBV7-9 and TRBJ1-1, with TRBD1 matching over 9 bases. This CDR3 has 15 residues. Germline V gives CDR1 SEHNR, CDR2 FQNEAQ (reference sequence). The junction had 9 bases not matched to a gene; V was cut back by 5 bases and J by 5 bases. The CDR3 nucleotides are TGTGCCAGCAGCCTAACAGGGGGCGCAGGGACTGAAGCTTTCTTT. It is translated as CASSLTGGAGTEAFF.